This T cell receptor beta chain was documented in a study of CXCR3-negative and CXCR3-positive naive CD8 T cells. UMI-labeled 5' RACE yielded the TRB cDNA libraries. After re-calling the 5' RACE reads, TCRdb lists one entry per CDR3 protein, DNA absent. The table counts about 130,000 distinct CDR3 sequences; 0.45% to 0.55% lies in the top ten. CDR3 length: 18 amino acids. Germline V CDR1 and CDR2: MGHRA, YSYEKL. The authors gated naive CD8+ T cells as CD45RO-CCR7+CD27+CD95-. Sequenced input: naive CXCR3- CD8+ T cells from blood. Indicated subset: CD45RO-CCR7+CD27+CD95- naive CD8+ T cells lacking CXCR3 (TNR3-). V and J are TRBV4-1 and TRBJ2-7; TCRdb reports TRBD2, a call that lacks DNA to check it against. The clonotype comes from a human donor in good health. Some clones in this sample may be carry-over from other donors' samples. The CDR3 loop is CASSFPGLAGVTTYEQYF.